The 21 T cell receptor beta chains below come from one sample, sequenced in a study of T-cell reconstitution after alpha-beta-depleted transplantation in children. Construction of the TCRbeta library involved unique molecular identifiers. Using its own MiXCR run on the PCR reads, TCRdb lists one record per CDR3 protein. This table holds hundreds of thousands of distinct CDR3 sequences, 20% to 30% found once. Sequences were derived from PBMCs, mostly from graft donor cells, sampled 360 days after TCRalphabeta/CD19-depleted stem cell transplant. Every receptor here comes from a female patient younger than 10 who had a stem cell transplant for congenital amegakaryocytic thrombocytopenia, so the T cells may come from the graft donor.

This clonotype occurred once. The V and J genes are TRBV7-9 and TRBJ2-3; TRBD2 aligns across 13 bases. From germline, CDR1 is SEHNR and CDR2 FQNEAQ (reference sequence). The CDR3 covers 17 residues. V shed 5 bases and J 3 bases; nucleotides not matched to a gene: 8. CDR3 amino acids: CASSQARTSGSTDTQYF. The CDR3, as DNA: TGTGCCAGCAGCCAAGCAAGGACTAGCGGGAGTACAGATACGCAGTATTTT.

A few counts support this clonotype. The CDR3 DNA sequence: TGCGCCAGCAGCCCACGGACAGGGGATGGCTACACCTTC. As protein: CASSPRTGDGYTF. The V and J genes are TRBV5-1 and TRBJ1-2, with 9 bases matching TRBD1. The CDR3 has 13 amino acids. Germline loops: CDR1 SGHRS, CDR2 YFSETQ. V shed 4 bases, J shed 6 bases, and the junction held 4 bases outside the gene matches.

This chain connects TRBV18 to TRBJ2-6; either TRBD1 or TRBD2 may supply D (5 bases each). The V gene lost 6 bases and the J gene lost 4 bases, with 10 bases spanning the gap. Germline V gene data show CDR1 as KGHSH and CDR2 as LQKENI. There are 14 residues in the CDR3. The CDR3 is CASSPGQGANVLTF. For the CDR3, the DNA is TGTGCCAGCTCCCCGGGGCAAGGGGCCAACGTCCTGACTTTC.

This clonotype was found a few times. The rearrangement joins TRBV4-2 to TRBJ1-4, with D possibly matching TRBD1 (5 bases). The CDR3 covers 14 residues. V was cut by 1 base and J by 8 bases, with 11 bases left in between. Germline V gene lookup returns CDR1 LGHNA and CDR2 YNFKEQ. For the CDR3, the DNA is TGTGCCAGCAGCCAAGTTGGGGGGAGAGAAAAACTGTTTTTT. It translates to CASSQVGGREKLFF.

The V and J genes are TRBV6-1 and TRBJ1-1; D remains ambiguous. The ends were cut back, 2 bases at V and 5 bases at J, with 15 bases in the middle. Germline V gives CDR1 MNHNS, CDR2 SASEGT. The CDR3 sequence is 15 residues long. CDR3 sequence reads: CASSERGGFWTEAFF. The CDR3 DNA reads TGTGCCAGCAGTGAACGTGGAGGGTTTTGGACTGAAGCTTTCTTT.

The genes are TRBV6-2 or TRBV6-3 and TRBJ2-7; the D gene could be TRBD1 or TRBD2 (5 bases each). Germline V gene lookup returns CDR1 MNHEY and CDR2 SVGEGT. The germline V and J ends were trimmed by 5 bases and 5 bases, with 19 bases remaining between them. This CDR3 region has 15 residues. As DNA, the CDR3 is TGTGCCAGCAGTAATCCGGGACGGGTGATCCACGAGCAGTACTTC. It translates to CASSNPGRVIHEQYF.

The chain couples TRBV25-1 to TRBJ1-5; D not resolved. Germline values: CDR1 MGHDK, CDR2 SYGVNS. Trimming left V 10 bases short and J 4 bases short, with 11 bases between. The CDR3 is 12 amino acids. CDR3 protein: CATYWVNQPQHF. In DNA form, the CDR3 reads TGTGCCACCTACTGGGTTAATCAGCCCCAGCATTTT. Drawing the rest from reference TRBV25-1 and TRBJ1-5, the complete variable domain is EADIYQTPRYLVIGTGKKITLECSQTMGHDKMYWYQQDPGMELHLIHYSYGVNSTEKGDLSSESTVSRIRTEHFPLTLESARPSHTSQYLCATYWVNQPQHFGDGTRLSIL.

CDR3 in DNA: TGTGCCAGCAGCCCTCGCCAAGGGGGGCGGTACGAGCAGTACTTC. Amino acids: CASSPRQGGRYEQYF. This chain uses TRBV11-2 with TRBJ2-7; possibly TRBD1 or TRBD2 for D (6 bases each). The CDR3 contains 15 residues. CDR1 and CDR2 from the germline V gene are SGHAT and FQNNGV. Trimming removed 5 bases from V and 4 bases from J, with 18 bases in between.

The chain combines TRBV29-1 with TRBJ2-7, with unresolved D. CDR1 is SQVTM, CDR2 ANQGSEA, per germline. CDR3 length: 13 amino acids. The V and J ends lost 1 base and 6 bases respectively, with 13 bases between them. Here the CDR3 DNA reads TGCAGCGTTGAAGGACCGTTATATGGCGAGCAGTACTTC. Encoded protein: CSVEGPLYGEQYF.

This clonotype has more than one count but fewer than ten. This chain links TRBV7-9 with TRBJ2-3; a possible D gene is TRBD2 (5 bases). CDR1 is SEHNR, CDR2 FQNEAQ, per germline (reference sequence). V was pared by 5 bases and J by 6 bases, with 15 bases between. The CDR3 runs 14 residues. CDR3 sequence: CASSVWPRGDTQYF. The CDR3 bases are TGTGCCAGCAGCGTGTGGCCCCGAGGGGATACGCAGTATTTT.

This clonotype has just a few counts. The chain recombines TRBV20-1 with TRBJ2-5, with 8 bases fitting TRBD1. Losses at the gene ends were 6 bases for V and 2 bases for J; bases not matched to a gene: 8. The V gene's germline CDR1 is DFQATT and CDR2 SNEGSKA (reference sequence). The CDR3 runs 14 residues. The CDR3 loop reads CSACGQGGQETQYF. The CDR3 region has the DNA TGCAGTGCCTGTGGACAGGGTGGACAAGAGACCCAGTACTTC.

This clonotype was seen many times. The rearrangement uses TRBV10-3 and TRBJ2-5; D is unclear. Trimming shortened V by 4 bases and J by 5 bases, and 11 bases separated the two germline ends. The germline gives CDR1 ENHRY, CDR2 SYGVKD. The CDR3 runs to 13 residues. The CDR3 loop is CAISVQSGETQYF. In nucleotides, the CDR3 is TGTGCCATCAGTGTTCAGTCTGGGGAGACCCAGTACTTC.

This sequence joins TRBV5-1 and TRBJ2-5; possible D gene TRBD2, 5 bases. Trimming removed 7 bases at V and 1 base at J, with 14 bases between. This CDR3 has 14 residues. CDR1 is SGHRS and CDR2 is YFSETQ in the germline V gene. This chain's CDR3 is CASCIAGGQETQYF. CDR3 DNA sequence: TGCGCCAGCTGTATTGCCGGAGGCCAAGAGACCCAGTACTTC.

This clonotype has a count of ten or more. This chain uses TRBV20-1 with TRBJ2-1; TRBD2 agrees at 8 bases. Germline V gives CDR1 DFQATT, CDR2 SNEGSKA (reference sequence). With 3 bases clipped from V and 6 bases from J, the junction kept 7 bases outside the gene matches. The CDR3 spans 14 residues. CDR3 in amino acids: CSASSSGSANEQFF. DNA of the CDR3: TGCAGTGCTAGTTCGAGCGGGAGCGCCAATGAGCAGTTCTTC.

V gene TRBV5-1 combines with J gene TRBJ2-7; possible D gene TRBD1, 5 bases. The V end lost 0 bases, the J end lost 6 bases, and 13 bases lay between the germline ends. The germline CDR1 and CDR2 sequences are SGHRS and YFSETQ. This CDR3 spans 14 amino acids. The CDR3 DNA sequence: TGCGCCAGCAGCTTGGGGACACGAACTGGCGAGCAGTACTTC. This gives the protein CASSLGTRTGEQYF.

This chain links TRBV24-1 with TRBJ2-3, with D perhaps being TRBD1 or TRBD2 (6 bases each). CDR3 length: 13 amino acids. Between the trimmed V and J ends, which lost 10 bases and 3 bases, there was a span of 13 bases. Germline lookup yields CDR1 KGHDR and CDR2 SFDVKD. The CDR3 nucleotides are TGTGCCACAAAGGGGGACTGGACAGATACGCAGTATTTT. Protein sequence: CATKGDWTDTQYF.

This clonotype has only a few counts. V and J are TRBV15 and TRBJ2-5, with 8 bases that match TRBD2. There are 16 residues in the CDR3. Germline-derived CDR1 and CDR2 are LNHNV and YYDKDF (reference sequence). Trimming cost V 0 bases and J 5 bases; bases outside gene matches: 8. The CDR3 region is CATSRDLGTSGETQYF. The CDR3 nucleotides are TGTGCCACCAGCAGAGACCTTGGGACTAGTGGGGAGACCCAGTACTTC.

This clonotype was picked up a small number of times. This chain connects TRBV18 to TRBJ2-1; tentative D call: TRBD1 (6 bases). Trimming removed 2 bases from V and 4 bases from J, with 15 bases in between. The CDR3 runs 16 residues. Germline V CDR1 and CDR2: KGHSH, LQKENI. The CDR3, as DNA: TGTGCCAGCTCACCATTTCAGGGGATAACTTACAATGAGCAGTTCTTC. Translated: CASSPFQGITYNEQFF. The whole variable domain, filled in from reference TRBV18 and TRBJ2-1, reads NAGVMQNPRHLVRRRGQEARLRCSPMKGHSHVYWYRQLPEEGLKFMVYLQKENIIDESGMPKERFSAEFPKEGPSILRIQQVVRGDSAAYFCASSPFQGITYNEQFFGPGTRLTVL.

This clonotype was observed a handful of times. The gene calls are TRBV6-5 and TRBJ1-4; D call uncertain. CDR1 MNHEY and CDR2 SVGAGI come from the germline V gene. V was trimmed by 4 bases and J by 0 bases, leaving 9 bases between them. The CDR3 is 15 amino acids. CDR3 residues: CASSSQSSTNEKLFF. For the CDR3, the DNA is TGTGCCAGCAGTTCCCAGTCATCAACTAATGAAAAACTGTTTTTT.

In its sample, this clonotype was seen a few times. The chain combines TRBV25-1 with TRBJ2-7; no clear D. V was pared by 6 bases and J by 0 bases, with 9 bases between. From germline, CDR1 is MGHDK and CDR2 SYGVNS. The CDR3 extends over 13 amino acids. CDR3 in amino acids: CASSPAFSYEQYF. The CDR3 nucleotides are TGTGCCAGCAGCCCGGCGTTCTCCTACGAGCAGTACTTC.

In its sample, this clonotype was seen many times. The gene calls are TRBV12-3 or TRBV12-4 and TRBJ1-1; a possible D gene is TRBD1 (5 bases). The CDR3 is 12 residues long. V gave up 5 bases and J gave up 4 bases, with 8 bases separating them. In DNA, the CDR3 is TGTGCCAGCAGTCAACAGGTCACTGAAGCTTTCTTT. Translation: CASSQQVTEAFF.